The clone carrying this TCR beta chain has a handful of counts. Its specificity is not known. TCRdb independently ran MiXCR on the reads; one entry per CDR3 protein. Of approximately 77,000 distinct CDR3 sequences detected, roughly 20% appear once; the ten largest clones hold around 8.1%. This sample is drawn from a study of type 1 regulatory T cells. Study at large: T-allo10 is a Tr1-enriched, alloantigen-specific CD4 T cell product made in vitro. Study outcomes and limitations: Compared with non-Tr1 cells, Tr1 cells showed a narrower TCR repertoire.

CDR3 size: 10 residues. Trimming stripped 6 bases from V and 5 bases from J, with 7 bases between. Germline V gene lookup returns CDR1 DFQATT and CDR2 SNEGSKA (reference sequence). Sample: cultured type 1 regulatory T (Tr1) cells, either the whole culture or a sorted fraction (not recorded which). The V and J genes are TRBV20-1 and TRBJ1-2; the D is unclear. The receptor was derived from a human donor in good health. The chain's CDR3 is CSATIYGYTF. In DNA, the CDR3 is TGCAGTGCCACCATTTATGGCTACACCTTC.